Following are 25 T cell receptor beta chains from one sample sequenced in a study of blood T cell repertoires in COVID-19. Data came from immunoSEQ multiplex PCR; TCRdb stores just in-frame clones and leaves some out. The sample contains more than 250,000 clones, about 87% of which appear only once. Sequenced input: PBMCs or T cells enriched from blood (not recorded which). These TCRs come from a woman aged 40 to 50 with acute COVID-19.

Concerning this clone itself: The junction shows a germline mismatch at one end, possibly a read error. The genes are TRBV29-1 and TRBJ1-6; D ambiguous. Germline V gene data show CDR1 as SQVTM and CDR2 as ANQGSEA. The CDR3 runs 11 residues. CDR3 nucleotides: TGCAGCGTTGAAGATGGCCAGTCCCGCTTCTTT. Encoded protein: CSVEDGQSRFF.

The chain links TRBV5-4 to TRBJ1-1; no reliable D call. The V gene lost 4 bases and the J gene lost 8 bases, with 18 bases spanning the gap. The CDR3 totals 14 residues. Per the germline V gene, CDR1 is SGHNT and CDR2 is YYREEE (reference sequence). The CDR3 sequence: CASSRAGSQREAFF. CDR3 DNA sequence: TGTGCCAGCAGCCGAGCCGGGAGCCAGAGGGAAGCTTTCTTT.

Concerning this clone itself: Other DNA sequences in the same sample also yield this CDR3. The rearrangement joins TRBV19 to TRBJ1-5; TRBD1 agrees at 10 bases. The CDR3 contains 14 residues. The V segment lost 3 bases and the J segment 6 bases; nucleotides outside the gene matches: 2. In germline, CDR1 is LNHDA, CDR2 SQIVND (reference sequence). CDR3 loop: CASSIRDRGQPQHF. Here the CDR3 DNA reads TGTGCCAGTAGTATTCGGGACAGGGGTCAGCCCCAGCATTTT.

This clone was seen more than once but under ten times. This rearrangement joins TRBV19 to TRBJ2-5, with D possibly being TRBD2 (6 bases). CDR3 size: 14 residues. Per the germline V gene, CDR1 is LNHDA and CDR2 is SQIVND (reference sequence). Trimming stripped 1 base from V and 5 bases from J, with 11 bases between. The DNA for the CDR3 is TGTGCCAGTAGTATAGGGTCCAGCGGGGAGACCCAGTACTTC. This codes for CASSIGSSGETQYF.

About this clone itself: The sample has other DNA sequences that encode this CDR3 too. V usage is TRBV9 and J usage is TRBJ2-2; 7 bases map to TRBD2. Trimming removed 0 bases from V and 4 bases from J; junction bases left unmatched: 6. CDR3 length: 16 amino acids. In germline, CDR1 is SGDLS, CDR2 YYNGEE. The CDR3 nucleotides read TGTGCCAGCAGCGTAGGGCCAGCGGGATTCACCGGGGAGCTGTTTTTT. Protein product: CASSVGPAGFTGELFF. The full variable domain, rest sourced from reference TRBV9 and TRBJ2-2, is DSGVTQTPKHLITATGQRVTLRCSPRSGDLSVYWYQQSLDQGLQFLIQYYNGEERAKGNILERFSAQQFPDLHSELNLSSLELGDSALYFCASSVGPAGFTGELFFGEGSRLTVL.

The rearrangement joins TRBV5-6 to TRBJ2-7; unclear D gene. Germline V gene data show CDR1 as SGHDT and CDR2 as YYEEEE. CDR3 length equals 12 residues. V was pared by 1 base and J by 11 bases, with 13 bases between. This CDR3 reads CASSLSNSEEYV. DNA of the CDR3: TGTGCCAGCAGCTTGTCCAACTCAGAGGAGTACGTC.

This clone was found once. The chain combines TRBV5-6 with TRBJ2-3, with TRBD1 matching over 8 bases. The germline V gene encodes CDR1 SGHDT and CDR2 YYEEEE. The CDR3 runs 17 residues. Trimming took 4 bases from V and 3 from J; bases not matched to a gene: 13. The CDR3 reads CASSRRTGTQYTDTQYF. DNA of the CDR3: TGTGCCAGCAGCCGAAGGACAGGGACGCAATATACAGATACGCAGTATTTT.

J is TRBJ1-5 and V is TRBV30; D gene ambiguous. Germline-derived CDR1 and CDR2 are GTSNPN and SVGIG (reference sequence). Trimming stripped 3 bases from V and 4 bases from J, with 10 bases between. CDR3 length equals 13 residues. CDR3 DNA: TGTGCCTGGAGCACAACCGGGAATCAGCCCCAGCATTTT. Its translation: CAWSTTGNQPQHF.

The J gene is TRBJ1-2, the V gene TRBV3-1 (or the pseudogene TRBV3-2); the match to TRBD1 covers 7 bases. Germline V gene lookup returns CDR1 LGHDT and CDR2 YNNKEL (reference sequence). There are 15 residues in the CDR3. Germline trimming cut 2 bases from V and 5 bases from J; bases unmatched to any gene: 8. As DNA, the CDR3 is TGTGCCAGCAGCCAAATAGGACAGGCGCCATATGGCTACACCTTC. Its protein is CASSQIGQAPYGYTF.

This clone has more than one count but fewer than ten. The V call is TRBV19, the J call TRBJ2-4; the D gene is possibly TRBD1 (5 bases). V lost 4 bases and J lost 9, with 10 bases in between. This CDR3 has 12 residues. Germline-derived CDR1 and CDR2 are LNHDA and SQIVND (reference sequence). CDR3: CASSTSQGIQYF. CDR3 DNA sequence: TGTGCCAGTAGTACCTCCCAGGGCATTCAGTACTTC.

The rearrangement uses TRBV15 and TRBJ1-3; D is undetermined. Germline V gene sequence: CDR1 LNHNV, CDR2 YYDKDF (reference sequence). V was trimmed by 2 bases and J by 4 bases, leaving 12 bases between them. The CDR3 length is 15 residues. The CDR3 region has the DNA TGTGCCACCAGCAGATCTTCGGGAGGGGGAAACACCATATATTTT. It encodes CATSRSSGGGNTIYF.

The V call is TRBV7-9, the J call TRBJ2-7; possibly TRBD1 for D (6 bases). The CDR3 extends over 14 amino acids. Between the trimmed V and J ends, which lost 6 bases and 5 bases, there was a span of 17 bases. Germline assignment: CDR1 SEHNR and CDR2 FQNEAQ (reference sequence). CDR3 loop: CASSSRGKIHEQYF. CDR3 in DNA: TGTGCCAGCAGTTCCAGGGGAAAGATACACGAGCAGTACTTC.

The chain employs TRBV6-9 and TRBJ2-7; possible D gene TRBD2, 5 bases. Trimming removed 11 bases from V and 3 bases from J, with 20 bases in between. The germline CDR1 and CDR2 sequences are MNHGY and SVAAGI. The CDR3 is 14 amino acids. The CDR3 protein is CAQCWASLIYEQYF. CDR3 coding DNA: TGTGCCCAGTGCTGGGCTAGCTTGATCTACGAGCAGTACTTC.

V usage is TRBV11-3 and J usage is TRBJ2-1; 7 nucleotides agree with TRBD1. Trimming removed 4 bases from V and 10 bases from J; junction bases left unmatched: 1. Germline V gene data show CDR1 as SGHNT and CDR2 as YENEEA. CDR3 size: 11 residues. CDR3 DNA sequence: TGTGCCAGCAGCTGGGGACAGGAGCAGTTCTTC. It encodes CASSWGQEQFF.

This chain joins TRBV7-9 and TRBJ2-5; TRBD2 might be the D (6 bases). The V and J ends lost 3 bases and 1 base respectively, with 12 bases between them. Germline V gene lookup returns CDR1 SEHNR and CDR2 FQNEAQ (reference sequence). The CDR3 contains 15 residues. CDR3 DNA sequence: TGTGCCAGCAGCTTCCGGCGGGACCCCCAAGAGACCCAGTACTTC. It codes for CASSFRRDPQETQYF.

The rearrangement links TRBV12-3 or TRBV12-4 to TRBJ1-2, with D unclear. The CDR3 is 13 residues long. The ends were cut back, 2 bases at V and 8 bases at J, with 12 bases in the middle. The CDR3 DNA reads TGTGCCAGCAGTTTACCCCCCGGGGAGGGCTACACCTTC. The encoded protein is CASSLPPGEGYTF.

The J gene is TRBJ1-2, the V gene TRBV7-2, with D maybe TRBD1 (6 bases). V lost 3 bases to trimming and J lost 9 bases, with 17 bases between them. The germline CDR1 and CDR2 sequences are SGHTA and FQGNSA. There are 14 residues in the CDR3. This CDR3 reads CASSFKAGVERYTF. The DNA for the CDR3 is TGTGCCAGCAGCTTTAAGGCAGGGGTTGAACGCTACACCTTC.

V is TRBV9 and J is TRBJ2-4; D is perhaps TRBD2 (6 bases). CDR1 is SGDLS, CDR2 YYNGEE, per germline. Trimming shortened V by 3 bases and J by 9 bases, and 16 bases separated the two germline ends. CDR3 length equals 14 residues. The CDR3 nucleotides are TGTGCCAGCAGCGCGGGGACTTTCCAAGGCATTCAGTACTTC. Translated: CASSAGTFQGIQYF.

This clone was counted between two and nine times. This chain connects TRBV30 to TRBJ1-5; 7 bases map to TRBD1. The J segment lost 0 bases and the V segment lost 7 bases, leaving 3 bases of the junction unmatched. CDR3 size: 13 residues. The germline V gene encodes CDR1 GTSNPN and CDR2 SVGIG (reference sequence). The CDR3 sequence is CAYGTDSNQPQHF. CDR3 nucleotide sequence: TGTGCCTATGGGACAGATAGCAATCAGCCCCAGCATTTT.

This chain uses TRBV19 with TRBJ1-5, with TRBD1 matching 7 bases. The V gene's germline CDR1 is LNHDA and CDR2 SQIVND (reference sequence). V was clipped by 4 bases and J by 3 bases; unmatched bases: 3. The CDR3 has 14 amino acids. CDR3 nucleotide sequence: TGTGCCAGTAGTAGGACAGGTTACAATCAGCCCCAGCATTTT. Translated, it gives CASSRTGYNQPQHF. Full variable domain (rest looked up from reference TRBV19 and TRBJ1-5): DGGITQSPKYLFRKEGQNVTLSCEQNLNHDAMYWYRQDPGQGLRLIYYSQIVNDFQKGDIAEGYSVSREKKESFPLTVTSAQKNPTAFYLCASSRTGYNQPQHFGDGTRLSIL.

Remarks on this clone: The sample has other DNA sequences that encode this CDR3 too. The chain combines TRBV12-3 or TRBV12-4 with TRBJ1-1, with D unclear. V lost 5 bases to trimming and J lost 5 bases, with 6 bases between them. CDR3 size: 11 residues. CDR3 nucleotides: TGTGCCAGCAGTCCCGGGACTGAAGCTTTCTTT. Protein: CASSPGTEAFF.

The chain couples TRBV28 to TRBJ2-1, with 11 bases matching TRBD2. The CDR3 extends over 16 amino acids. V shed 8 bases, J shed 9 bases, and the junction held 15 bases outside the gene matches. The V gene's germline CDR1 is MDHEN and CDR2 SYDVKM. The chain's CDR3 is CASEQSWLAGGREQFF. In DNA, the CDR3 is TGTGCCAGCGAGCAGTCGTGGTTAGCGGGAGGGCGTGAGCAGTTCTTC.

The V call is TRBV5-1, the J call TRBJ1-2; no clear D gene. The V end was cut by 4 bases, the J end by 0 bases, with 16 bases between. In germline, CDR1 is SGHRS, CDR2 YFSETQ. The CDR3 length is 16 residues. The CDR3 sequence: CASSPDGKIANYGYTF. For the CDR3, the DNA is TGCGCCAGCAGCCCGGACGGGAAAATAGCTAACTATGGCTACACCTTC.

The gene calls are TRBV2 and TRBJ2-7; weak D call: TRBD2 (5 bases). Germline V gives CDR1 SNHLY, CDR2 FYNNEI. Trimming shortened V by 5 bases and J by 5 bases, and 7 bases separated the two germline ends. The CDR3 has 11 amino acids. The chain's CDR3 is CASSRGDEQYF. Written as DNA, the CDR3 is TGTGCCAGCAGTCGGGGTGACGAGCAGTACTTC.

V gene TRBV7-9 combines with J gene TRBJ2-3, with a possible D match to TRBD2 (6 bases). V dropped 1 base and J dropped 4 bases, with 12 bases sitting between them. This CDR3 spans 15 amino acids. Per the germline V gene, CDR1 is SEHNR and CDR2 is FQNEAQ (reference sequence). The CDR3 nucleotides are TGTGCCAGCAGCTTAGGGACGGGAGAAGCAGATACGCAGTATTTT. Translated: CASSLGTGEADTQYF.